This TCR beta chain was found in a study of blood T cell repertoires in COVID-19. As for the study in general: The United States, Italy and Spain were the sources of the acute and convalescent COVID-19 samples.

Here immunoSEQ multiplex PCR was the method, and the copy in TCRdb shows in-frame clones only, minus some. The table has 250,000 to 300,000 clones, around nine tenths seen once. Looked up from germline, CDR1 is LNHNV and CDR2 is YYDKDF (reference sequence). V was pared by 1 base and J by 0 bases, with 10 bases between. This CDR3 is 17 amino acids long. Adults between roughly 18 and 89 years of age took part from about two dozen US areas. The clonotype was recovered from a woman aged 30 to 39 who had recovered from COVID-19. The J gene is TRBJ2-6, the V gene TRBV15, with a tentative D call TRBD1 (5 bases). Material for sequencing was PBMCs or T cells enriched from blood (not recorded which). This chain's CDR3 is CATSRALRVSGANVLTF. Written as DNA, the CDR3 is TGTGCCACCAGCAGAGCCCTCAGGGTCTCTGGGGCCAACGTCCTGACTTTC.